One and the same sample provided the 16 T cell receptor beta chains below, sequenced in a study of OX40 agonist ivuxolimab in advanced cancers. Using immunoSEQ multiplex PCR, the repertoire was profiled, and TCRdb retains in-frame clones only, with some absent. This sample has 20,000 or so clones, with approximately 83% found just once. The source material was CD4+ or CD8+ T cells sorted from blood, sampled in a trial of the OX40 agonist ivuxolimab. The receptors stem from an adult with an advanced solid tumor such as melanoma, head and neck, liver or kidney cancer.

V and J are TRBV19 and TRBJ1-4; 8 positions agree with TRBD1. The CDR3 is 17 residues long. V lost 3 bases to trimming and J lost 7 bases; unmatched junction nucleotides: 13. CDR1 LNHDA and CDR2 SQIVND come from the germline V gene (reference sequence). The CDR3 DNA follows: TGTGCCAGTAGTATTTCGGCAGGGGGCGGGATTCGTGAAAAACTGTTTTTT. Encoded protein: CASSISAGGGIREKLFF. Looking up the rest from reference TRBV19 and TRBJ1-4 gives the full variable domain: DGGITQSPKYLFRKEGQNVTLSCEQNLNHDAMYWYRQDPGQGLRLIYYSQIVNDFQKGDIAEGYSVSREKKESFPLTVTSAQKNPTAFYLCASSISAGGGIREKLFFGSGTQLSVL.

The chain is built from TRBV13 and TRBJ2-3, with D hard to call. CDR1 is PRHDT and CDR2 is FYEKMQ in the germline V gene (reference sequence). This CDR3 is 13 amino acids long. Trimming cost V 6 bases and J 3 bases, with 10 bases left between them. The CDR3 sequence is CASRKGMTDTQYF. CDR3 coding DNA: TGTGCCAGCAGGAAGGGTATGACAGATACGCAGTATTTT.

The J gene is TRBJ2-3, the V gene TRBV6-5; the D is unclear. Trimming cost V 2 bases and J 2 bases, with 8 bases left between them. This CDR3 is 14 amino acids long. Looked up from germline, CDR1 is MNHEY and CDR2 is SVGAGI. The CDR3 sequence: CASSYDFITDTQYF. The CDR3 DNA follows: TGTGCCAGCAGTTACGACTTCATCACAGATACGCAGTATTTT.

V gene TRBV2 combines with J gene TRBJ2-1; D tentatively reads TRBD1 or TRBD2 (5 bases each). V dropped 7 bases and J dropped 2 bases, with 15 bases sitting between them. This CDR3 has 15 residues. The germline CDR1 and CDR2 sequences are SNHLY and FYNNEI. CDR3 nucleotide sequence: TGTGCCAGCACCACAGAGCGAGGGGCCTACAATGAGCAGTTCTTC. Encoded protein: CASTTERGAYNEQFF.

V usage is TRBV5-4 and J usage is TRBJ2-7, with 15 bases identical to TRBD2. There are 16 residues in the CDR3. Germline V CDR1 and CDR2: SGHNT, YYREEE (reference sequence). The trim removed 4 bases at V and 5 bases at J, leaving 7 bases unmatched. CDR3 DNA: TGTGCCAGCAGCCTCGGACTAGCGGGGGGGTTGAACGAGCAGTACTTC. Protein product: CASSLGLAGGLNEQYF. The whole variable domain, remainder taken from reference TRBV5-4 and TRBJ2-7, is ETGVTQSPTHLIKTRGQQVTLRCSSQSGHNTVSWYQQALGQGPQFIFQYYREEENGRGNFPPRFSGLQFPNYSSELNVNALELDDSALYLCASSLGLAGGLNEQYFGPGTRLTVT.

The rearrangement links TRBV30 to TRBJ1-4, with TRBD1 as a possible D gene (5 bases). Germline CDR1 is GTSNPN and CDR2 is SVGIG (reference sequence). V lost 2 bases to trimming and J lost 3 bases, with 10 bases between them. The CDR3 extends over 14 amino acids. The CDR3 reads CAWSFGTPNEKLFF. The CDR3 nucleotides read TGTGCCTGGAGTTTCGGGACTCCTAATGAAAAACTGTTTTTT.

The chain has TRBV28 and TRBJ1-4; 10 bases align to TRBD1. V shed 2 bases, J shed 1 base, and the junction held 4 bases outside the gene matches. CDR1 and CDR2 (germline): MDHEN, SYDVKM. The CDR3 runs 17 residues. This CDR3 is CASSLPGQGETNEKLFF. CDR3 nucleotides: TGTGCCAGCAGTTTACCCGGACAGGGGGAAACTAATGAAAAACTGTTTTTT.

The J gene is TRBJ2-3, the V gene TRBV5-1; D unclear. Between the trimmed V and J ends, which lost 6 bases and 2 bases, there was a span of 7 bases. This CDR3 spans 12 amino acids. Germline V gene sequence: CDR1 SGHRS, CDR2 YFSETQ. The CDR3 sequence: CASTSNTDTQYF. CDR3 DNA: TGCGCCAGCACCTCAAACACAGATACGCAGTATTTT.

The J gene is TRBJ1-5, the V gene TRBV7-6; 12 positions match TRBD1. The CDR3 contains 19 residues. Losses at the gene ends were 4 bases for V and 2 bases for J; bases not matched to a gene: 12. CDR1 and CDR2 from the germline V gene are SGHVS and FNYEAQ. CDR3 loop: CASSSDRGDRGRGNQPQHF. CDR3 sequence (DNA): TGTGCCAGCAGCTCTGACCGGGGGGACAGGGGGCGGGGCAATCAGCCCCAGCATTTT.

This clone came up once. The chain combines TRBV5-1 with TRBJ2-1; 10 nucleotides align to TRBD2. CDR1 and CDR2 from the germline V gene are SGHRS and YFSETQ. The ends lost 4 bases at V and 4 bases at J; junction bases unmatched: 5. This CDR3 has 15 amino acids. CDR3 sequence reads: CASSPGTSVYNEQFF. Here the CDR3 DNA reads TGCGCCAGCAGCCCCGGGACTAGCGTGTACAATGAGCAGTTCTTC. The whole variable domain, remainder taken from reference TRBV5-1 and TRBJ2-1, is KAGVTQTPRYLIKTRGQQVTLSCSPISGHRSVSWYQQTPGQGLQFLFEYFSETQRNKGNFPGRFSGRQFSNSRSEMNVSTLELGDSALYLCASSPGTSVYNEQFFGPGTRLTVL.

The J gene is TRBJ1-2, the V gene TRBV6-6; D possibly corresponds to TRBD1 (5 bases). The CDR3 totals 16 residues. Germline CDR1 reads MNHNY; CDR2 reads SVGAGI (reference sequence). The V gene lost 7 bases and the J gene lost 0 bases, with 18 bases spanning the gap. CDR3 loop: CASIGADLDPNYGYTF. As DNA, the CDR3 is TGTGCCAGCATCGGGGCGGACCTAGACCCTAACTATGGCTACACCTTC.

This chain links TRBV5-1 with TRBJ1-1; a weak D match, TRBD1 (5 bases). The CDR3 is 16 amino acids. The germline V gene has CDR1 SGHRS and CDR2 YFSETQ. V was trimmed by 0 bases and J by 1 base, leaving 13 bases between them. In nucleotides, the CDR3 is TGCGCCAGCAGCTTGGTTTCAACAGGCCCGAACACTGAAGCTTTCTTT. This encodes CASSLVSTGPNTEAFF.

This clone was observed a single time. V gene TRBV7-8 combines with J gene TRBJ2-1; 7 bases match TRBD2. The CDR3 has 14 amino acids. CDR1 and CDR2 from the germline V gene are SGHVS and FQNEAQ. V gave up 4 bases and J gave up 0 bases; unmatched junction bases: 0. The CDR3 region has the DNA TGTGCCAGCAGCTGGGGGGGCTCCTACAATGAGCAGTTCTTC. It translates to CASSWGGSYNEQFF.

The chain links TRBV11-2 to TRBJ2-5, with 8 nucleotides matching TRBD2. V was pared by 1 base and J by 5 bases, with 9 bases of the junction left unmatched. Germline V gene data show CDR1 as SGHAT and CDR2 as FQNNGV. The CDR3 totals 16 residues. The DNA for the CDR3 is TGTGCCAGCAGCTTAGGGCGGGGGGCGCCGGTCGAGACCCAGTACTTC. This translates into CASSLGRGAPVETQYF. The full variable domain, rest sourced from reference TRBV11-2 and TRBJ2-5, is EAGVAQSPRYKIIEKRQSVAFWCNPISGHATLYWYQQILGQGPKLLIQFQNNGVVDDSQLPKDRFSAERLKGVDSTLKIQPAKLEDSAVYLCASSLGRGAPVETQYFGPGTRLLVL.

In the case of this clone: The final CDR3 position lacks the conserved phenylalanine or tryptophan, pointing to a likely read error. The chain uses TRBV2 and TRBJ2-7; no firm D call. The germline V and J ends were trimmed by 3 bases and 3 bases, with 3 bases remaining between them. Germline loops: CDR1 SNHLY, CDR2 FYNNEI. The CDR3 sequence is 11 residues long. As DNA, the CDR3 is TGTGCCAGCAGTGATTACTACGAGCAGTACCTC. Translating it yields CASSDYYEQYL.

The chain combines TRBV5-5 with TRBJ2-7; D possibly corresponds to TRBD1 (5 bases). Between the trimmed V and J ends, which lost 1 base and 0 bases, there was a span of 11 bases. The length of the CDR3 is 15 residues. The germline V gene encodes CDR1 SGHKS and CDR2 YYEKEE (reference sequence). The CDR3 DNA sequence: TGTGCCAGCAGCTTGTCTCCCGACAGCTCCTACGAGCAGTACTTC. It codes for CASSLSPDSSYEQYF.